These T cell receptor beta chains were read from a single sample in a study of vaccination and CD4 T cells after COVID-19. From the PCR reads, TCRdb called clonotypes with MiXCR, one entry per CDR3 protein. The sample records approximately 22,000 distinct CDR3 sequences, around 42% being singletons. Their antigens are not known. The sample consisted of CD4+ T cells from blood, cultured in vitro, taken about 7 months after SARS-CoV-2 vaccination. These receptors originate from a human donor who had recovered from COVID-19. Each CDR3 is given with its conserved first and last residue. The order of the fields is D gene, V gene, clone size, J gene, CDR3 protein, CDR3 DNA. D genes are given only for firm matches. Clone size appears in some rows only: once, few, many, or a class for an expanded clone.

D: NA; V: TRBV15; size: NA; J: TRBJ2-7; CDR3: CATSRTMDGYEQYF; DNA: TGTGCCACCAGCAGGACGATGGACGGGTACGAGCAGTACTTC
D: TRBD2; V: TRBV6-1; size: NA; J: TRBJ2-5; CDR3: CASSEALGLAGGYQETQYF; DNA: TGTGCCAGCAGTGAAGCGCTAGGACTAGCGGGAGGGTACCAAGAGACCCAGTACTTC
D: NA; V: TRBV7-9; size: NA; J: TRBJ1-1; CDR3: CASSYRVNTEAFF; DNA: TGTGCCAGCAGCTACAGGGTGAACACTGAAGCTTTCTTT
D: TRBD1; V: TRBV28; size: NA; J: TRBJ1-5; CDR3: CASSFRQGGYSNQPQHF; DNA: TGTGCCAGCAGTTTCAGACAGGGGGGGTATAGCAATCAGCCCCAGCATTTT
D: TRBD2; V: TRBV20-1; size: NA; J: TRBJ2-3; CDR3: CSAGSSGRSDTQYF; DNA: TGCAGTGCTGGCTCTAGCGGGAGGTCAGATACGCAGTATTTT
D: TRBD2; V: TRBV7-2; size: NA; J: TRBJ2-7; CDR3: CASSFNLAGPAYEQYF; DNA: TGTGCCAGCAGCTTTAATCTAGCGGGGCCGGCCTACGAGCAGTACTTC
D: TRBD2; V: TRBV10-3; size: NA; J: TRBJ2-1; CDR3: CAIGTSGTNEQFF; DNA: TGTGCCATCGGGACTAGCGGGACCAATGAGCAGTTCTTC
D: TRBD2; V: TRBV4-3; size: NA; J: TRBJ2-5; CDR3: CASSLLAGDETQYF; DNA: TGCGCCAGCAGCTTACTAGCGGGAGATGAGACCCAGTACTTC
D: NA; V: TRBV27; size: NA; J: TRBJ1-5; CDR3: CASSRVWGIRQPQHF; DNA: TGTGCCAGCAGTCGTGTCTGGGGCATTCGGCAGCCCCAGCATTTT
D: TRBD2; V: TRBV7-9; size: NA; J: TRBJ2-3; CDR3: CASSFGGGTDTQYF; DNA: TGTGCCAGCAGCTTTGGGGGGGGCACAGATACGCAGTATTTT
D: TRBD1; V: TRBV7-2; size: few; J: TRBJ2-2; CDR3: CASSPQGAGYGGELFF; DNA: TGTGCCAGCAGCCCGCAGGGGGCCGGGTATGGCGGGGAGCTGTTTTTT
D: TRBD2; V: TRBV11-3; size: once; J: TRBJ2-5; CDR3: CASSRLIRTSGSQETQYF; DNA: TGTGCCAGCAGCCGACTAATCCGGACTAGCGGGAGTCAGGAGACCCAGTACTTC
D: NA; V: TRBV6-1; size: few; J: TRBJ2-5; CDR3: CASSEDRSPGETQYF; DNA: TGTGCCAGCAGTGAAGACAGGTCCCCCGGGGAGACCCAGTACTTC
D: TRBD2; V: TRBV20-1; size: NA; J: TRBJ2-3; CDR3: CSVPTLGTRADTQYF; DNA: TGCAGTGTCCCGACTCTCGGGACTAGGGCCGATACGCAGTATTTT
D: NA; V: TRBV29-1; size: NA; J: TRBJ2-3; CDR3: CSVHFQDTQYF; DNA: TGCAGCGTACACTTCCAAGATACGCAGTATTTT
D: NA; V: TRBV19; size: once; J: TRBJ2-7; CDR3: CASSAQGSWDEQYF; DNA: TGTGCCAGTAGTGCCCAAGGGTCATGGGACGAGCAGTACTTC
D: NA; V: TRBV6-2/TRBV6-3; size: once; J: TRBJ2-6; CDR3: CASSSYSGANVLTF; DNA: TGTGCCAGCAGCTCTTACTCTGGGGCCAACGTCCTGACTTTC
D: TRBD2; V: TRBV20-1; size: once; J: TRBJ2-1; CDR3: CSARDPMASGLINEQFF; DNA: TGCAGTGCTAGAGACCCCATGGCTAGCGGGCTTATCAATGAGCAGTTCTTC
D: NA; V: TRBV7-9; size: NA; J: TRBJ1-1; CDR3: CASSRGTEAFF; DNA: TGTGCCAGCAGCCGTGGCACTGAAGCTTTCTTT
D: TRBD2; V: TRBV7-2; size: few; J: TRBJ2-3; CDR3: CASSQLGLASTDTQYF; DNA: TGTGCCAGCAGCCAACTTGGACTAGCGTCCACAGATACGCAGTATTTT
D: NA; V: TRBV7-6; size: NA; J: TRBJ2-7; CDR3: CASSLEMGRVGRDEQYF; DNA: TGTGCCAGCAGCTTAGAGATGGGCAGGGTGGGTAGGGACGAGCAGTACTTC
D: NA; V: TRBV20-1; size: few; J: TRBJ1-2; CDR3: CSASGNYGYTF; DNA: TGCAGTGCTAGCGGTAACTATGGCTACACCTTC
D: TRBD2; V: TRBV7-6; size: NA; J: TRBJ2-7; CDR3: CASSLGGLAGLAYEQYF; DNA: TGTGCCAGCAGCTTAGGTGGGCTAGCGGGATTGGCATACGAGCAGTACTTC
D: NA; V: TRBV18; size: NA; J: TRBJ2-5; CDR3: CASSPRGETQYF; DNA: TGTGCCAGCTCACCAAGGGGGGAGACCCAGTACTTC
D: NA; V: TRBV7-3; size: once; J: TRBJ2-6; CDR3: CASSTNSGANVLTF; DNA: TGTGCCAGCAGCACTAACTCTGGGGCCAACGTCCTGACTTTC
D: TRBD1; V: TRBV9; size: NA; J: TRBJ1-6; CDR3: CASSGLSGTGGSSPLHF; DNA: TGTGCCAGCAGCGGGCTAAGCGGGACAGGGGGCTCTTCACCCCTCCACTTT
D: NA; V: TRBV18; size: NA; J: TRBJ2-5; CDR3: CASSQGQETQYF; DNA: TGTGCCAGCTCACAGGGGCAGGAGACCCAGTACTTC
D: NA; V: TRBV25-1; size: NA; J: TRBJ2-7; CDR3: CATPTCEGYEQYF; DNA: TGTGCCACCCCGACTTGCGAGGGCTACGAGCAGTACTTC
D: TRBD2; V: TRBV5-4; size: NA; J: TRBJ2-7; CDR3: CASSGPSGSEQYF; DNA: TGTGCCAGCAGCGGGCCTAGCGGGAGCGAGCAGTACTTC